Listed below are T cell receptor beta chains from one sample, sequenced in a study of T-cell memory formation after mild COVID-19. TCRdb reprocessed the 5' RACE reads with MiXCR, giving one entry per CDR3 protein. The sample yields under 250,000 distinct CDR3 sequences, roughly 10% seen once. Sequenced input: PBMCs or a T cell subset sorted from them (not recorded which). These receptors were taken from a young man who had mild COVID-19 (a few samples of this study predate the infection). Cell type and time point are not known. Each CDR3 is given with its conserved first and last residue. The order of the fields is CDR3 protein, CDR3 DNA, J gene, clone size, V gene, D gene. D genes are given only for firm matches. Expanded clones are given a class, and other clones once, few, many or no size at all.

CDR3aa: CASSLWQGQETQYF; CDR3nt: TGCGCCAGCAGCTTGTGGCAGGGCCAAGAGACCCAGTACTTC; j_gene: TRBJ2-5; abundance: many; v_gene: TRBV5-1; d_gene: -
CDR3aa: CASSVGYEQFF; CDR3nt: TGTGCCAGCAGCGTAGGGTATGAGCAGTTCTTC; j_gene: TRBJ2-1; abundance: many; v_gene: TRBV9; d_gene: -
CDR3aa: CSAPPGGATDTQYF; CDR3nt: TGCAGTGCCCCCCCCGGCGGGGCCACAGATACGCAGTATTTT; j_gene: TRBJ2-3; abundance: -; v_gene: TRBV20-1; d_gene: -
CDR3aa: CASSRTRDRINEQFF; CDR3nt: TGTGCCAGCAGCCGGACCCGGGACAGGATCAATGAGCAGTTCTTC; j_gene: TRBJ2-1; abundance: many; v_gene: TRBV7-2; d_gene: TRBD1
CDR3aa: CASSLFGGNTGELFF; CDR3nt: TGTGCCAGCAGTTTATTCGGGGGTAACACCGGGGAGCTGTTTTTT; j_gene: TRBJ2-2; abundance: few; v_gene: TRBV12-3/TRBV12-4; d_gene: -
CDR3aa: CASSDRGNSPLHF; CDR3nt: TGTGCCAGCAGTGACAGGGGTAATTCACCCCTCCACTTT; j_gene: TRBJ1-6; abundance: many; v_gene: TRBV2; d_gene: -
CDR3aa: CASSRQGGNSPLHF; CDR3nt: TGTGCCAGCAGCCGTCAGGGGGGCAATTCACCCCTCCACTTT; j_gene: TRBJ1-6; abundance: many; v_gene: TRBV6-5; d_gene: TRBD1
CDR3aa: CATQAGTGDQPQHF; CDR3nt: TGTGCCACCCAAGCAGGGACAGGGGACCAGCCCCAGCATTTT; j_gene: TRBJ1-5; abundance: few; v_gene: TRBV19; d_gene: TRBD1
CDR3aa: CASRFDGPGENTIYF; CDR3nt: TGTGCCAGCAGGTTCGACGGACCGGGGGAGAACACCATATATTTT; j_gene: TRBJ1-3; abundance: few; v_gene: TRBV12-3/TRBV12-4; d_gene: -
CDR3aa: CASSLALWTSGVDSGANVLTF; CDR3nt: TGTGCCAGCAGCTTAGCCTTATGGACTAGCGGGGTCGACTCTGGGGCCAACGTCCTGACTTTC; j_gene: TRBJ2-6; abundance: few; v_gene: TRBV7-6; d_gene: TRBD2
CDR3aa: CASSPRDRGREQFF; CDR3nt: TGTGCCAGCAGCCCTCGGGACAGGGGACGTGAGCAGTTCTTC; j_gene: TRBJ2-1; abundance: -; v_gene: TRBV5-6; d_gene: TRBD1
CDR3aa: CASSFWEQGDGYTF; CDR3nt: TGTGCCAGCAGTTTTTGGGAACAAGGGGATGGCTACACCTTC; j_gene: TRBJ1-2; abundance: -; v_gene: TRBV12-3/TRBV12-4; d_gene: -
CDR3aa: CASSSWTPRDIQYF; CDR3nt: TGTGCCAGCAGTTCCTGGACTCCCCGGGACATTCAGTACTTC; j_gene: TRBJ2-4; abundance: many; v_gene: TRBV6-6; d_gene: -
CDR3aa: CASIPLPAAGADTQYF; CDR3nt: TGCGCCAGCATCCCCTTACCAGCGGCAGGGGCAGATACGCAGTATTTT; j_gene: TRBJ2-3; abundance: few; v_gene: TRBV5-1; d_gene: -
CDR3aa: CASSLVKDGFSNQPQHF; CDR3nt: TGTGCCAGCAGTTTGGTCAAGGACGGCTTTAGCAATCAGCCCCAGCATTTT; j_gene: TRBJ1-5; abundance: few; v_gene: TRBV12-3/TRBV12-4; d_gene: -
CDR3aa: CASSTDRNLNEQFF; CDR3nt: TGTGCCAGCAGTACGGACAGGAACCTAAATGAGCAGTTCTTC; j_gene: TRBJ2-1; abundance: -; v_gene: TRBV6-1; d_gene: TRBD1
CDR3aa: CASSPIEASSYNEQFF; CDR3nt: TGTGCCAGCAGCCCCATAGAGGCGAGCTCCTACAATGAGCAGTTCTTC; j_gene: TRBJ2-1; abundance: -; v_gene: TRBV4-2; d_gene: -
CDR3aa: CASRRGPDSGNTIYF; CDR3nt: TGTGCCAGCAGAAGAGGTCCAGACTCTGGAAACACCATATATTTT; j_gene: TRBJ1-3; abundance: -; v_gene: TRBV27; d_gene: -
CDR3aa: CASSRAISGVYEQYF; CDR3nt: TGTGCCAGCAGCCGGGCAATTTCAGGCGTGTACGAGCAGTACTTC; j_gene: TRBJ2-7; abundance: -; v_gene: TRBV7-2; d_gene: -
CDR3aa: CASSEGRKETQYF; CDR3nt: TGTGCCAGCAGTGAGGGCAGAAAAGAGACCCAGTACTTC; j_gene: TRBJ2-5; abundance: few; v_gene: TRBV2; d_gene: -
CDR3aa: CASSLQGGRNYGYTF; CDR3nt: TGTGCCAGCAGTTTGCAGGGGGGTAGGAACTATGGCTACACCTTC; j_gene: TRBJ1-2; abundance: -; v_gene: TRBV27; d_gene: TRBD1
CDR3aa: CASSRFTYTEAFF; CDR3nt: TGTGCCAGCAGCCGGTTCACATACACTGAAGCTTTCTTT; j_gene: TRBJ1-1; abundance: few; v_gene: TRBV14; d_gene: -
CDR3aa: CASSLGALNSPLHF; CDR3nt: TGTGCCAGCAGTTTAGGGGCCCTAAATTCACCCCTCCACTTT; j_gene: TRBJ1-6; abundance: many; v_gene: TRBV12-3/TRBV12-4; d_gene: -
CDR3aa: CATFLRLAARNEQFF; CDR3nt: TGTGCCACCTTTTTACGACTAGCGGCTCGCAATGAGCAGTTCTTC; j_gene: TRBJ2-1; abundance: -; v_gene: TRBV7-8; d_gene: TRBD2
CDR3aa: CATGRNTDTQYF; CDR3nt: TGCGCCACCGGACGGAACACAGATACGCAGTATTTT; j_gene: TRBJ2-3; abundance: -; v_gene: TRBV5-1; d_gene: -
CDR3aa: CASSRGQGAYGYTF; CDR3nt: TGCGCCAGCAGCCGGGGACAGGGGGCCTATGGCTACACCTTC; j_gene: TRBJ1-2; abundance: few; v_gene: TRBV4-1; d_gene: TRBD1
CDR3aa: CASRKAGTTDTQYF; CDR3nt: TGTGCCAGTAGAAAAGCGGGGACCACAGATACGCAGTATTTT; j_gene: TRBJ2-3; abundance: -; v_gene: TRBV19; d_gene: TRBD2